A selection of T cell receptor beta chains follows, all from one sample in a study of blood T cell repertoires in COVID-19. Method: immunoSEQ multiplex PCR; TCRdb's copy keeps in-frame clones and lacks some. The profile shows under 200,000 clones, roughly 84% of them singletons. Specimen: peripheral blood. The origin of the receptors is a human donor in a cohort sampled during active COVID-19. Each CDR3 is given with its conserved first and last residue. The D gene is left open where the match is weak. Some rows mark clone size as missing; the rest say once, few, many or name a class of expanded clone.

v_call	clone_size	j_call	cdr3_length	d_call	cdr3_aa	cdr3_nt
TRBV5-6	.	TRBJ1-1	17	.	CASSLSRAGAMNTEAFF	TGTGCCAGCAGCTTGTCTAGGGCAGGGGCTATGAACACTGAAGCTTTCTTT
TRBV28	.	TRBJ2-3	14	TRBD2	CASNSGRAADTQYF	TGTGCCTCCAACAGCGGGAGGGCCGCTGATACGCAGTATTTT
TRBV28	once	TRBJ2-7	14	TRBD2	CASSLGGVSYEQYF	TGTGCCAGCAGTTTAGGGGGGGTATCCTACGAGCAGTACTTC
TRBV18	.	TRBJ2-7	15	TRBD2	CASSPPSGSSYEQYF	TGTGCCAGCTCACCACCTAGCGGGAGCTCCTACGAGCAGTACTTC
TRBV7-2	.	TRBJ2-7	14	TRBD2	CASSSLAGPYEQYF	TGTGCCAGCAGCTCTCTAGCGGGACCCTACGAGCAGTACTTC
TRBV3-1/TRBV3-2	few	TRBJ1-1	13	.	CASSQDRGLKAFF	TGTGCCAGCAGCCAAGATCGCGGCCTGAAAGCTTTCTTT
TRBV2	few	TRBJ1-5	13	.	CASTPEGNQPQHF	TGTGCCAGCACCCCGGAGGGCAATCAGCCCCAGCATTTT
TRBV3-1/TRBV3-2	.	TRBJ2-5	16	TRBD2	CASSQAGSGGGETQYF	TGTGCCAGCAGCCAAGCCGGTAGCGGGGGAGGGGAGACCCAGTACTTC
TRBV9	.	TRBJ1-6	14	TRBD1	CASSVNRGNSPLHF	TGTGCCAGCAGCGTAAACAGGGGTAATTCACCCCTCCACTTT
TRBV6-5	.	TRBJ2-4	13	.	CASSFQGTNIQYF	TGTGCCAGCAGTTTCCAGGGGACAAACATTCAGTACTTC
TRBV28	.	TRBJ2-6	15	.	CASSLVGGGANVLTF	TGTGCCAGCAGTTTAGTGGGGGGTGGGGCCAACGTCCTGACTTTC
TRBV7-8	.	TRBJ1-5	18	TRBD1	CASSLVVTGANNNQPQHF	TGTGCCAGCAGCTTAGTAGTTACAGGGGCGAATAACAATCAGCCCCAGCATTTT
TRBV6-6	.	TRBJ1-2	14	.	CASSYSKLSYGYTF	TGTGCCAGCAGTTACTCGAAGCTTTCCTATGGCTACACCTTC
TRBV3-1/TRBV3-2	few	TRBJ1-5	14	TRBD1	CASSLGQGGQPQHF	TGTGCCAGCAGCCTGGGACAGGGGGGACAGCCCCAGCATTTT
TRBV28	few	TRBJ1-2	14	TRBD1	CASSLLTGGRGYTF	TGTGCCAGCAGTTTATTGACAGGGGGCCGGGGCTACACCTTC
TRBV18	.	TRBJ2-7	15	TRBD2	CASSPTSGMLGEQYF	TGTGCCAGCTCACCAACTAGCGGGATGTTGGGCGAGCAGTACTTC
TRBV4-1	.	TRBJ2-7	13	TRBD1	CASSQAGGNEQYF	TGCGCCAGCAGCCAAGCAGGGGGCAACGAGCAGTACTTC
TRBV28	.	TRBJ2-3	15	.	CASSLTGLSTDTQYF	TGTGCCAGCAGTTTAACAGGGCTGAGCACAGATACGCAGTATTTT
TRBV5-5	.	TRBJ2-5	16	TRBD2	CASWTSGALGQETQYF	TGTGCCAGCTGGACTAGCGGGGCCCTCGGACAAGAGACCCAGTACTTC
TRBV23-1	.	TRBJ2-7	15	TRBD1	CASSQPTGTGFEQYF	TGCGCCAGCAGTCAACCCACCGGGACAGGGTTCGAGCAGTACTTC
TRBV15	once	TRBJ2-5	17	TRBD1	CATSRDPGAGGEETQYF	TGTGCCACCAGCAGAGATCCTGGCGCAGGGGGAGAGGAGACCCAGTACTTC
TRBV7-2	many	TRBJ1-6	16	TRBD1	CASSSTGGGKGSPLHF	TGTGCCAGCAGCTCCACAGGGGGCGGGAAAGGCTCACCCCTCCACTTT
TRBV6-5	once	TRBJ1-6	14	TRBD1	CASSYLDRGSPLHF	TGTGCCAGCAGTTACCTAGACAGGGGCTCACCCCTCCACTTT
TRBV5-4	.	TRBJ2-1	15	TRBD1	CASSSTGGSYNEQFF	TGTGCCAGCAGCTCCACAGGGGGCTCCTACAATGAGCAGTTCTTC
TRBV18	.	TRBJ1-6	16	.	CASSPTMVSYNSPLHF	TGTGCCAGCTCACCCACTATGGTCTCCTATAATTCACCCCTCCACTTT
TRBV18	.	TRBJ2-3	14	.	CASSPPGSTDTQYF	TGTGCCAGCTCACCACCCGGGTCAACAGATACGCAGTATTTT